Listed below are T cell receptor beta chains from one sample, sequenced in a study of cytomegalovirus exposure and HLA in healthy donors. Repertoires were generated with immunoSEQ multiplex PCR, while TCRdb's copy carries only in-frame clones and drops some. The sample records about 150,000 clones, 75% being singletons. Source material: PBMCs. The receptor source for this set is a man aged 18 to 35 in good health and CMV-seronegative. CDR3s include the opening cysteine and the closing phenylalanine or tryptophan. The D gene is left open where the match is weak. Some rows mark clone size as missing; the rest say once, few, many or name a class of expanded clone.

clone_size	d_call	v_call	j_call	cdr3_aa	cdr3_nt
.	TRBD2	TRBV7-9	TRBJ2-1	CASSLEWGWTSGLNEQFF	TGTGCCAGCAGCTTAGAATGGGGTTGGACTAGCGGACTCAATGAGCAGTTCTTC
.	.	TRBV28	TRBJ1-2	CASSWGGNYGYTF	TGTGCCAGCAGTTGGGGAGGAAACTATGGCTACACCTTC
.	TRBD1	TRBV6-5	TRBJ2-1	CASSTDRPYNEQFF	TGTGCCAGCAGCACGGACAGGCCATACAATGAGCAGTTCTTC
.	.	TRBV4-1	TRBJ2-7	CASSQEGDGERDEQYF	TGCGCCAGCAGCCAAGAAGGAGACGGGGAACGCGACGAGCAGTACTTC
.	TRBD2	TRBV4-3	TRBJ2-7	CASSQGPDAGAREQYF	TGCGCCAGCAGCCAAGGACCGGACGCGGGAGCTAGGGAGCAGTACTTC
.	.	TRBV11-2	TRBJ2-7	CASSLVTGTAYEQYF	TGTGCCAGCAGCTTAGTAACAGGGACGGCCTACGAGCAGTACTTC
once	TRBD1	TRBV19	TRBJ2-7	CASSATGNEQYF	TGTGCCAGTAGTGCGACAGGGAACGAGCAGTACTTC
few	.	TRBV7-2	TRBJ2-3	CASSPSFVASTDTQYF	TGTGCCAGCAGCCCTAGCTTTGTGGCTAGCACAGATACGCAGTATTTT
.	TRBD2	TRBV11-2	TRBJ2-1	CASSRPWASGSSVEQFF	TGTGCCAGCAGCCGACCGTGGGCTAGCGGGAGCTCTGTTGAGCAGTTCTTC
.	.	TRBV5-1	TRBJ1-4	CASRGGGDDEKLFF	TGCGCCAGCCGGGGCGGGGGGGATGATGAAAAACTGTTTTTT
.	TRBD1	TRBV7-6	TRBJ2-7	CASSSRQGSYEQYF	TGTGCCAGCAGCTCCCGACAGGGGAGCTACGAGCAGTACTTC
few	.	TRBV5-1	TRBJ1-1	CASSLGSPGRGTEAFF	TGCGCCAGCAGCTTGGGCTCACCCGGACGAGGGACTGAAGCTTTCTTT
.	TRBD1	TRBV18	TRBJ1-1	CASSLGQGGTEAFF	TGTGCCAGCTCACTGGGACAGGGCGGCACTGAAGCTTTCTTT
few	TRBD2	TRBV18	TRBJ2-3	CASSPGLAGLAGTDTQYF	TGTGCCAGCTCACCGGGACTAGCGGGACTGGCGGGCACAGATACGCAGTATTTT
.	TRBD2	TRBV7-2	TRBJ2-2	CASASGINTGELFF	TGTGCCAGCGCTAGCGGAATAAACACCGGGGAGCTGTTTTTT
few	.	TRBV2	TRBJ2-1	CASSLSLAGSYNEQFF	TGTGCCAGCAGTCTTTCACTAGCCGGTTCCTACAATGAGCAGTTCTTC
.	.	TRBV6-4	TRBJ2-7	CASTLTSPQYEQYF	TGTGCCAGCACCCTCACTAGCCCGCAGTACGAGCAGTACTTC
.	.	TRBV30	TRBJ1-1	CAWSGQKGNTEAFF	TGTGCCTGGAGTGGACAAAAAGGGAACACTGAAGCTTTCTTT
.	.	TRBV7-9	TRBJ1-1	CASSLGGRNTEAFF	TGTGCCAGCAGCTTAGGAGGCAGGAACACTGAAGCTTTCTTT
.	.	TRBV7-9	TRBJ1-4	CATRPGPNEKLFF	TGTGCCACCAGGCCAGGGCCGAATGAAAAACTGTTTTTT
.	.	TRBV7-2	TRBJ1-1	CASSFIDTEAFF	TGTGCCAGCAGCTTTATTGACACTGAAGCTTTCTTT
.	.	TRBV15	TRBJ2-1	CATSRDLAPNEQFF	TGTGCCACCAGCAGAGACCTAGCGCCGAATGAGCAGTTCTTC
.	TRBD1	TRBV18	TRBJ1-3	CASSPGQGAGNTIYF	TGTGCCAGCTCACCGGGACAGGGAGCTGGAAACACCATATATTTT
.	.	TRBV7-9	TRBJ1-4	CASSLTAGLDEKLFF	TGTGCCAGCAGCTTGACAGCGGGACTGGATGAAAAACTGTTTTTT
.	TRBD2	TRBV9	TRBJ2-3	CASSEKAGEIDTQYF	TGTGCCAGCAGCGAGAAAGCGGGAGAAATAGATACGCAGTATTTT
.	.	TRBV9	TRBJ1-2	CASEGGYGYTF	TGTGCCAGCGAGGGAGGGTACGGCTACACCTTC
.	TRBD1	TRBV5-8	TRBJ1-5	CASSLPQGNQPQHF	TGTGCCAGCAGCTTGCCACAGGGGAACCAGCCCCAGCATTTT
.	.	TRBV7-9	TRBJ1-5	CASSLVGASQPQHF	TGTGCCAGCAGCTTAGTAGGGGCTTCCCAGCCCCAGCATTTT
once	TRBD2	TRBV15	TRBJ2-1	CATSLAGLAGRNEQFF	TGTGCCACCAGCTTGGCTGGACTAGCGGGACGAAATGAGCAGTTCTTC
few	.	TRBV6-5	TRBJ1-1	CASSYDSPKNTEAFF	TGTGCCAGCAGTTACGACAGCCCCAAGAACACTGAAGCTTTCTTT
.	.	TRBV30	TRBJ1-1	CAWSPGLDTEAFF	TGTGCCTGGAGTCCAGGTTTAGACACTGAAGCTTTCTTT
once	.	TRBV18	TRBJ1-2	CASSPGQGGYTF	TGTGCCAGCTCACCAGGGCAGGGCGGCTACACCTTC
few	.	TRBV15	TRBJ1-4	CATKEYTNEKLFF	TGTGCCACCAAGGAGTATACTAATGAAAAACTGTTTTTT
.	.	TRBV7-2	TRBJ2-3	CARGSRGTDTQYF	TGTGCCAGGGGATCCAGGGGCACAGATACGCAGTATTTT
.	.	TRBV27	TRBJ1-2	CASSPSRVVGYTF	TGTGCCAGCAGTCCATCCAGGGTGGTTGGCTACACCTTC
.	TRBD1	TRBV19	TRBJ2-7	CASSIGTTGAYEQYF	TGTGCCAGTAGTATCGGGACAACAGGGGCCTACGAGCAGTACTTC
.	TRBD2	TRBV4-3	TRBJ2-5	CASSQGTTSGQETQYF	TGCGCCAGCAGCCAAGGGACGACTAGCGGCCAAGAGACCCAGTACTTC
.	.	TRBV7-9	TRBJ2-7	CASSLGASSYEQYF	TGTGCCAGCAGCTTAGGGGCGAGCTCCTACGAGCAGTACTTC
.	TRBD1	TRBV27	TRBJ1-2	CASRTDRDGYTF	TGTGCCAGCAGAACCGACAGGGATGGCTACACCTTC
few	.	TRBV18	TRBJ1-3	CASSPAGSTGNTIYF	TGTGCCAGCTCACCCGCGGGGTCCACTGGAAACACCATATATTTT
.	.	TRBV7-9	TRBJ1-2	CSSSFGTPYGYTF	TGTTCCAGCAGCTTTGGCACACCCTATGGCTACACCTTC
.	.	TRBV29-1	TRBJ1-1	CSALEQGEAFF	TGCAGCGCCCTAGAGCAGGGTGAAGCTTTCTTT